These 8 T cell receptor beta chains were sequenced from one sample in a study of OX40 agonist ivuxolimab in advanced cancers. Only in-frame clones appear in the TCRdb table, and some are missing; sequencing was by immunoSEQ multiplex PCR. This repertoire shows fewer than 65,000 clones, roughly nine tenths found once; its top ten account for less than 5%. Sequences were derived from CD4+ or CD8+ T cells sorted from blood, sampled in a trial of the OX40 agonist ivuxolimab. These receptors were collected from an adult with an advanced solid tumor such as melanoma, head and neck, liver or kidney cancer.

This clone was seen a single time. The rearrangement links TRBV4-3 to TRBJ2-7, with D hard to call. CDR3 length: 13 residues. V lost 0 bases and J 2 bases, leaving 5 bases between the germline ends. Germline loops: CDR1 LGHNA, CDR2 YSLEER. The CDR3 reads CASSQDLPYEQYF. The DNA for the CDR3 is TGCGCCAGCAGCCAAGATCTCCCCTACGAGCAGTACTTC.

J is TRBJ1-1 and V is TRBV4-1; no definite D call. V was shortened by 4 bases and J by 3 bases, with 24 bases between the two germline ends. Germline CDR1 and CDR2: MGHRA and YSYEKL. This CDR3 is 18 amino acids long. The CDR3 nucleotides are TGCGCCAGCAGCCTTAATTACCTCTTGGTCACCGGGGACACTGAAGCTTTCTTT. As protein: CASSLNYLLVTGDTEAFF.

The chain carries TRBV6-5 and TRBJ2-1; TRBD1 matches at 10 bases. Germline-derived CDR1 and CDR2 are MNHEY and SVGAGI. The CDR3 totals 15 residues. Losses at the gene ends were 6 bases for V and 7 bases for J; bases not matched to a gene: 9. The CDR3 region is CASSSGTGVINEQFF. For the CDR3, the DNA is TGTGCCAGCAGCTCCGGGACAGGGGTGATAAATGAGCAGTTCTTC.

This chain joins TRBV2 and TRBJ2-1; TRBD1 agrees at 9 bases. The V gene end was trimmed by 8 bases and the J gene end by 4 bases; junction bases not matched to a gene: 12. CDR1 is SNHLY, CDR2 FYNNEI, per germline. This CDR3 is built from 16 residues. CDR3 nucleotides: TGTGCCAGCTCCTTAGACGGGACAGGGTGGTACAATGAGCAGTTCTTC. This translates into CASSLDGTGWYNEQFF.

V is TRBV29-1 and J is TRBJ2-2; no firm D call. The CDR3 loop spans 13 amino acids. Trimming stripped 1 base from V and 5 bases from J, with 8 bases between. The V gene's germline CDR1 is SQVTM and CDR2 ANQGSEA. DNA of the CDR3: TGCAGCGTTGAAGCTATGGGGACCGGGGAGCTGTTTTTT. Translating it yields CSVEAMGTGELFF.

The rearrangement uses TRBV28 and TRBJ2-6; maybe TRBD2 (6 bases). Trimming took 7 bases from V and 9 from J, leaving 16 bases between them. The CDR3 runs to 14 residues. CDR1 and CDR2 (germline): MDHEN, SYDVKM. The CDR3, as DNA: TGTGCCAGCACCAGAGGCAGGGAGGTCAACGTCCTGACTTTC. This encodes CASTRGREVNVLTF. Combining the CDR3 with reference TRBV28 and TRBJ2-6 gives the whole variable domain DVKVTQSSRYLVKRTGEKVFLECVQDMDHENMFWYRQDPGLGLRLIYFSYDVKMKEKGDIPEGYSVSREKKERFSLILESASTNQTSMYLCASTRGREVNVLTFGAGSRLTVL.

This clone appeared a few times. V usage is TRBV28 and J usage is TRBJ1-5; 9 nucleotides agree with TRBD1. With V trimmed by 6 bases and J by 6 bases, 6 bases remained unmatched. This CDR3 has 14 residues. In germline, CDR1 is MDHEN, CDR2 SYDVKM. CDR3 nucleotide sequence: TGTGCCAGCAGCGGGGACAGGGAAGGTCAGCCCCAGCATTTT. As protein: CASSGDREGQPQHF.

The chain links TRBV14 to TRBJ2-3; the match to TRBD1 covers 7 bases. Germline V lookup: CDR1 SGHDN, CDR2 FVKESK. The trim removed 6 bases at V and 2 bases at J, leaving 2 bases unmatched. This CDR3 contains 13 residues. The chain's CDR3 is CASRDRPTDTQYF. The CDR3 coding sequence is TGTGCCAGCAGGGACAGGCCCACAGATACGCAGTATTTT.